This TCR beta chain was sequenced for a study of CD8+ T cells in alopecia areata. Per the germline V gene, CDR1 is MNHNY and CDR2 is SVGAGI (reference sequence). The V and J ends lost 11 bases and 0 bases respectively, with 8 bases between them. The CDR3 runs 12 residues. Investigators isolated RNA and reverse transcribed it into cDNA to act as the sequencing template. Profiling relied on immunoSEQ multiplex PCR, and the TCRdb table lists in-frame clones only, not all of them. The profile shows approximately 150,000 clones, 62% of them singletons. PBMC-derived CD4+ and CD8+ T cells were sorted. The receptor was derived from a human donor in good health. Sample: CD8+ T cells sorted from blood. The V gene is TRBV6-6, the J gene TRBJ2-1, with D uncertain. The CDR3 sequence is CAEGRSYNEQFF. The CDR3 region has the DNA TGTGCCGAAGGTCGCTCCTACAATGAGCAGTTCTTC.